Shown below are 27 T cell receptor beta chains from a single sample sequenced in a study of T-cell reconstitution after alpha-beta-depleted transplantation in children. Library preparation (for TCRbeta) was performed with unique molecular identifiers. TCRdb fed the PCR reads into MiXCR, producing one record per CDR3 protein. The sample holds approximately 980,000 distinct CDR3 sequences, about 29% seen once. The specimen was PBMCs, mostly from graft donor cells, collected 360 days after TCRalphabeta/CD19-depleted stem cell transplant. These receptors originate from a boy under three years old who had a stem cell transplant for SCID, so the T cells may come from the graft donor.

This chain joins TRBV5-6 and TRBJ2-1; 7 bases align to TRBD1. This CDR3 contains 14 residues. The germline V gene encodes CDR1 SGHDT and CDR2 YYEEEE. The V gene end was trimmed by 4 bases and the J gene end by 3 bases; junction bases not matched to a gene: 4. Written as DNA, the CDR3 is TGTGCCAGCAGCCGGGACAGTGACTACAATGAGCAGTTCTTC. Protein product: CASSRDSDYNEQFF.

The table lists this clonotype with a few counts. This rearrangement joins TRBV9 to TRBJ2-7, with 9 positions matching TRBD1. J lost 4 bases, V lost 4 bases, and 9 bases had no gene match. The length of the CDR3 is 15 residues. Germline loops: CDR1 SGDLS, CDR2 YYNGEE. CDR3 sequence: CASSKYTGTGYEQYF. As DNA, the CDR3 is TGTGCCAGCAGCAAATACACCGGGACAGGGTACGAGCAGTACTTC.

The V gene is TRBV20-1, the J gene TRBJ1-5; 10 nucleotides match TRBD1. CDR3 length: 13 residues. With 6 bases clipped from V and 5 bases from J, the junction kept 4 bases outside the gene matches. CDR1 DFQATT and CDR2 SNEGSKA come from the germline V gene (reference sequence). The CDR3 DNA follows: TGCAGTGCAAACGGACAGGGGGATCAGCCCCAGCATTTT. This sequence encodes CSANGQGDQPQHF.

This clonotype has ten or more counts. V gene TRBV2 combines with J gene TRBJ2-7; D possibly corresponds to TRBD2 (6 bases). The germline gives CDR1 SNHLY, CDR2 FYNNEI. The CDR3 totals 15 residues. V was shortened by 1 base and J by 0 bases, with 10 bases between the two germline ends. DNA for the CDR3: TGTGCCAGCAGTGAAGGTCTAGCGTACTCCTACGAGCAGTACTTC. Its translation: CASSEGLAYSYEQYF. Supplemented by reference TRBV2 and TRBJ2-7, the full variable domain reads EPEVTQTPSHQVTQMGQEVILRCVPISNHLYFYWYRQILGQKVEFLVSFYNNEISEKSEIFDDQFSVERPDGSNFTLKIRSTKLEDSAMYFCASSEGLAYSYEQYFGPGTRLTVT.

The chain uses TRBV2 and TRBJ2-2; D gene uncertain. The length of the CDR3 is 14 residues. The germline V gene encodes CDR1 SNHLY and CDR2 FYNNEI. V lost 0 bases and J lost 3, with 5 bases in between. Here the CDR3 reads CASSEALYTGELFF. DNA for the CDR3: TGTGCCAGCAGTGAAGCGCTTTACACCGGGGAGCTGTTTTTT.

The CDR3: CASSLGTRRDTQYF. In DNA form, the CDR3 reads TGCGCCAGCAGCTTGGGGACCCGGCGAGATACGCAGTATTTT. The rearrangement joins TRBV5-1 to TRBJ2-3; D is ambiguous. This CDR3 contains 14 residues. V was shortened by 0 bases and J by 5 bases, with 10 bases between the two germline ends. Germline CDR1 reads SGHRS; CDR2 reads YFSETQ.

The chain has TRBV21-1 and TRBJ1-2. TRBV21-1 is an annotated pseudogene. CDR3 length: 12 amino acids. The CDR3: CASSPQTDGYTF. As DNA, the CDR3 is TGTGCCAGCAGCCCCCAGACGGATGGCTACACCTTC.

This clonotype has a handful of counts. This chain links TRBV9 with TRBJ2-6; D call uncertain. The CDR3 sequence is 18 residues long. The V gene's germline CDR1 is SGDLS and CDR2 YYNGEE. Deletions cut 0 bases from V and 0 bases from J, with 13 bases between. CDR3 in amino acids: CASSVDGFQSSGANVLTF. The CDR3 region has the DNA TGTGCCAGCAGCGTAGATGGGTTCCAGAGCTCTGGGGCCAACGTCCTGACTTTC. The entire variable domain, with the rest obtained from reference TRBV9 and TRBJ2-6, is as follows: DSGVTQTPKHLITATGQRVTLRCSPRSGDLSVYWYQQSLDQGLQFLIQYYNGEERAKGNILERFSAQQFPDLHSELNLSSLELGDSALYFCASSVDGFQSSGANVLTFGAGSRLTVL.

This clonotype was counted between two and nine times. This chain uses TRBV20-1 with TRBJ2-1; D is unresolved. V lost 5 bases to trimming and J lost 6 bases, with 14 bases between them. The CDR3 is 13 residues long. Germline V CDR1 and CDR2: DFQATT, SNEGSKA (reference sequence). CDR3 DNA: TGCAGTGCTCGATTCCGCCTAGTCAATGAGCAGTTCTTC. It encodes CSARFRLVNEQFF.

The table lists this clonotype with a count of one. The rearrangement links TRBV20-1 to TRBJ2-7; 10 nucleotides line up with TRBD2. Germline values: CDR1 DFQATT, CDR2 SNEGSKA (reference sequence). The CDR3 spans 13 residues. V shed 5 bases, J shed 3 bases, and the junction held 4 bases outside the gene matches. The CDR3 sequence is CSAGRTSGYEQYF. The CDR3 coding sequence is TGCAGTGCTGGGCGGACTAGCGGCTACGAGCAGTACTTC.

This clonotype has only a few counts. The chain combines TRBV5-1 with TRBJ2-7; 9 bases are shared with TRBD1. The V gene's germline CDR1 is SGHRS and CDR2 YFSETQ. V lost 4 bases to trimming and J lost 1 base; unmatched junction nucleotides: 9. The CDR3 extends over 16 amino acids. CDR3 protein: CASSQSGTGWSYEQYF. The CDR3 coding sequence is TGCGCCAGCAGCCAGTCTGGGACAGGGTGGTCCTACGAGCAGTACTTC.

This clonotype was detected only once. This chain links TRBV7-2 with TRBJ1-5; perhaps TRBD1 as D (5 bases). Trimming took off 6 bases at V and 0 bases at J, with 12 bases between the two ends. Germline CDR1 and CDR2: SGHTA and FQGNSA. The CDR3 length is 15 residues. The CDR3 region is CASSSEGVSNQPQHF. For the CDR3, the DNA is TGTGCCAGCAGTTCGGAAGGGGTTAGCAATCAGCCCCAGCATTTT.

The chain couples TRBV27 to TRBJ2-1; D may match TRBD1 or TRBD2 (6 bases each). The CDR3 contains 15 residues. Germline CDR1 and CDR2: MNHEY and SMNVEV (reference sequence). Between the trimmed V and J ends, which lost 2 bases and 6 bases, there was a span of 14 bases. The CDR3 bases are TGTGCCAGCAGTTTAGCGGGACAAGCATTCAATGAGCAGTTCTTC. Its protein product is CASSLAGQAFNEQFF.

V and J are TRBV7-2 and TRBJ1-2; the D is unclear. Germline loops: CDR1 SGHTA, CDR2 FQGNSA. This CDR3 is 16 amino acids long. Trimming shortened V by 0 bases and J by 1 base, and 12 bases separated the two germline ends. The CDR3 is CASSLAGRNSNYGYTF. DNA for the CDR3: TGTGCCAGCAGCTTAGCAGGCCGAAACAGTAACTATGGCTACACCTTC.

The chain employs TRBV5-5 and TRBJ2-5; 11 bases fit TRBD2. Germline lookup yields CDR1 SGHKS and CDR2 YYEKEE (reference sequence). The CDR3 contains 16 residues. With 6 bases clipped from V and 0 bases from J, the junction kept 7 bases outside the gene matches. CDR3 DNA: TGTGCCAGCACCTTAGCGGGGGGGGCGTACCAAGAGACCCAGTACTTC. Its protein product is CASTLAGGAYQETQYF.

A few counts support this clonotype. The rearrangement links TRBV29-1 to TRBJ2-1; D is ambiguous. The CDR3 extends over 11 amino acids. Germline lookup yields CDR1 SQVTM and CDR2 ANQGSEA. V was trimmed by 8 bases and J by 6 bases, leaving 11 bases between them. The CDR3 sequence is CSLSSGNEQFF. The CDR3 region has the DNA TGCAGCCTCTCGTCCGGCAATGAGCAGTTCTTC.

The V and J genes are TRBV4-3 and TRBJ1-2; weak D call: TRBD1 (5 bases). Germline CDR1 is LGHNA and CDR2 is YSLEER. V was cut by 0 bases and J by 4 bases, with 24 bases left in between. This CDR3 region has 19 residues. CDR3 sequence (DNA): TGCGCCAGCAGCCAAGATAGCGTAGCCGGGGCCCTTCTTTCCTATGGCTACACCTTC. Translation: CASSQDSVAGALLSYGYTF.

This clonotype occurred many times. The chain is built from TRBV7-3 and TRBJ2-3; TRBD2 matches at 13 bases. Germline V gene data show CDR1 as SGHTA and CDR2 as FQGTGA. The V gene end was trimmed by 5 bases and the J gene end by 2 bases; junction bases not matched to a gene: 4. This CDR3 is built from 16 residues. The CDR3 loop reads CASSQLAGGATDTQYF. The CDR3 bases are TGTGCCAGCAGCCAACTAGCGGGGGGGGCCACAGATACGCAGTATTTT.

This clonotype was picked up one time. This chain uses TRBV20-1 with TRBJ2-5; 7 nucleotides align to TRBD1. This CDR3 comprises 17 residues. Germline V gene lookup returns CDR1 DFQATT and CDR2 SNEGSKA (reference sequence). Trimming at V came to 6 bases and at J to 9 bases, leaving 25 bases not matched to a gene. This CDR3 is CSATPHDRVEGRPAQYF. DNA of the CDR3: TGCAGTGCGACCCCTCACGACAGGGTAGAGGGGCGTCCGGCCCAGTACTTC.

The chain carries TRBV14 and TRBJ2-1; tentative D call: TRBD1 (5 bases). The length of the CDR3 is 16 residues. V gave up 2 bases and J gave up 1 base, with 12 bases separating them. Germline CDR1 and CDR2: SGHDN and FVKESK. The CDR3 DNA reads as TGTGCCAGCAGCCAACTTACAGGCCTGTCCTACAATGAGCAGTTCTTC. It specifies CASSQLTGLSYNEQFF.

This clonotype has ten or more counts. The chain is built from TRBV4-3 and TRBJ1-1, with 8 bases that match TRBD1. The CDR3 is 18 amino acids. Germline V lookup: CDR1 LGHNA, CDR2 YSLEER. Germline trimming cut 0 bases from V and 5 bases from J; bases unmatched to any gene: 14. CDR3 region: CASSQETGSYRGYTEAFF. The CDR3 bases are TGCGCCAGCAGCCAAGAAACGGGAAGTTACAGGGGGTATACTGAAGCTTTCTTT.

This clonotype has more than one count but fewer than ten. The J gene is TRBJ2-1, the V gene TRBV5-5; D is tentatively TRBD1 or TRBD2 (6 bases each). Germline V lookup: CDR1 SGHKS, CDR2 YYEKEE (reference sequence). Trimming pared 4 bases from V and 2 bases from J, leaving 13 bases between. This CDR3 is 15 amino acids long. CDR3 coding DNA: TGTGCCAGCAGCCGGCTAGGGGGGCCCTACAATGAGCAGTTCTTC. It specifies CASSRLGGPYNEQFF.

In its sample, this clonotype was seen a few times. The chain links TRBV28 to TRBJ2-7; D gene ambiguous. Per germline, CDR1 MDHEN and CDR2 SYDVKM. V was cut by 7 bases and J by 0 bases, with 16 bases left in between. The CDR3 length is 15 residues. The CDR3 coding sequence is TGTGCCAGCAATGTTCCGGGTCCCTTCTCCTACGAGCAGTACTTC. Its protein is CASNVPGPFSYEQYF. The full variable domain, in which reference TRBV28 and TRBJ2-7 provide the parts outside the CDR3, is DVKVTQSSRYLVKRTGEKVFLECVQDMDHENMFWYRQDPGLGLRLIYFSYDVKMKEKGDIPEGYSVSREKKERFSLILESASTNQTSMYLCASNVPGPFSYEQYFGPGTRLTVT.

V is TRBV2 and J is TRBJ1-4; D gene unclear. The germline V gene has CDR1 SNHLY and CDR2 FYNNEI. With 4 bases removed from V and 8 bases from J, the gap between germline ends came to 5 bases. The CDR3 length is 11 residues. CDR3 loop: CASSVKEKLFF. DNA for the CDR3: TGTGCCAGCAGTGTGAAGGAAAAACTGTTTTTT.

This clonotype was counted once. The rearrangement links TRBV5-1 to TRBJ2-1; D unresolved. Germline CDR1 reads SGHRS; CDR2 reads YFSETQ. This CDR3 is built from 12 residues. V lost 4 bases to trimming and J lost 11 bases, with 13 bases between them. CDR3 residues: CASSPPFGQQFF. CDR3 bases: TGCGCCAGCAGCCCCCCTTTCGGGCAGCAGTTCTTC. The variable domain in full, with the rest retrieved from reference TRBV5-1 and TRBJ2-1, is KAGVTQTPRYLIKTRGQQVTLSCSPISGHRSVSWYQQTPGQGLQFLFEYFSETQRNKGNFPGRFSGRQFSNSRSEMNVSTLELGDSALYLCASSPPFGQQFFGPGTRLTVL.

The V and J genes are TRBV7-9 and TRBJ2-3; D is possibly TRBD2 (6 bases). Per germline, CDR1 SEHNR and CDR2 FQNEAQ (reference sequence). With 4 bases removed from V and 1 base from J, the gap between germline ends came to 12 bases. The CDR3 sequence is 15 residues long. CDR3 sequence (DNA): TGTGCCAGCAGCTCGCCGGGACTTCGCACAGATACGCAGTATTTT. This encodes CASSSPGLRTDTQYF. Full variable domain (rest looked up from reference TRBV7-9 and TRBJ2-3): DTGVSQNPRHKITKRGQNVTFRCDPISEHNRLYWYRQTLGQGPEFLTYFQNEAQLEKSRLLSDRFSAERPKGSFSTLEIQRTEQGDSAMYLCASSSPGLRTDTQYFGPGTRLTVL.

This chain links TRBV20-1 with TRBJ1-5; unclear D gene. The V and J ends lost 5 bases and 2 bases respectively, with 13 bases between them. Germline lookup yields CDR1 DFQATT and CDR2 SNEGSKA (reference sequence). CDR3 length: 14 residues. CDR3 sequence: CSALMQAGNQPQHF. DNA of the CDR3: TGCAGTGCTCTCATGCAGGCAGGCAATCAGCCCCAGCATTTT.